This T cell receptor beta chain stems from a study of shared clonotypes between healthy human individuals. Study-wide context: Participating donors consisted of two women and a few men aged 18 to 49.

Whole-study results and caveats: Clonotypes shared by all four sorted-subset donors had higher generation probabilities than non-shared clonotypes. Naive CD4 clonotype sharing across several donors was about 5%.

Donors were healthy HIV-negative adults without recent acute infections or vaccinations. Worth noting for this clone: Its specificity is not known.

Method: immunoSEQ multiplex PCR; TCRdb's copy keeps in-frame clones and lacks some. The table has roughly 500,000 clones, around 96% seen once. Trimming removed 4 bases at V and 4 bases at J, with 8 bases between. This CDR3 is 11 amino acids long. From germline, CDR1 is DFQATT and CDR2 SNEGSKA (reference sequence). Sequencing input: naive CD4+ T cells sorted from blood. Subset denoted: CD45RA+ positively selected. The receptor was derived from a woman in her twenties or thirties in good health. The chain couples TRBV20-1 to TRBJ2-7; D uncertain. CDR3 region: CSATKTYEQYF. CDR3 DNA: TGCAGTGCTACCAAGACTTACGAGCAGTACTTC.